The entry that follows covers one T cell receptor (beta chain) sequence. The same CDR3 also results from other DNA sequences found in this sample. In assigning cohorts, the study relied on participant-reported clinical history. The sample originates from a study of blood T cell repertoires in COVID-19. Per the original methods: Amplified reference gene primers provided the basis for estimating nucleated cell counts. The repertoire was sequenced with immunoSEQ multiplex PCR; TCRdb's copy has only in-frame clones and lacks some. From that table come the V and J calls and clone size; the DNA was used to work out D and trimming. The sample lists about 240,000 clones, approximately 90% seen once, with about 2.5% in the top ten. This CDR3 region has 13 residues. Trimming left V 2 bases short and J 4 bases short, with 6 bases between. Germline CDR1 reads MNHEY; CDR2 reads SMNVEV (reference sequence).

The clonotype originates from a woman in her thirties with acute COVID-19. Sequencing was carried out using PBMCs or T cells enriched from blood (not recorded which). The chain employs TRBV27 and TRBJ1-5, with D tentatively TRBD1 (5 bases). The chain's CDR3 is CASSLRGNQPQHF. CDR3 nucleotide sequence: TGTGCCAGCAGTTTACGGGGGAATCAGCCCCAGCATTTT.